One TCR beta chain is described in this entry. Its antigen is currently unknown. The record originates from a study of shared clonotypes between healthy human individuals. Only in-frame clones appear in the TCRdb table, and some are missing; sequencing was by immunoSEQ multiplex PCR. The table has 1.6 million or so clones, just under 99% seen once; the top ten hold over 0.3%. The V end was cut by 7 bases, the J end by 0 bases, with 17 bases between. The CDR3 is 16 residues long. Germline CDR1 and CDR2: LGHNT and FRNRAP. Study-level points and caveats: Larger estimated richness was generally recorded for naive subsets relative to memory subsets. Rarefaction showed sorted-subset sequencing was incomplete despite large depth.

The source is a young man in good health. This chain uses TRBV12-5 with TRBJ2-3, with TRBD2 as a possible D gene (6 bases). Material: naive CD4+ T cells sorted from blood. Subset in this sample: CD45RA+ positively selected. CDR3 nucleotide sequence: TGTGCTAGTGCCCTTCATAGCGGTTTTAGCACAGATACGCAGTATTTT. It specifies CASALHSGFSTDTQYF.